Listed here are 22 T cell receptor beta chains from one sample, sequenced in a study of blood T cell repertoires in COVID-19. Assay: immunoSEQ multiplex PCR; the TCRdb copy retains only in-frame clones and omits some. The table has a few hundred thousand clones, approximately 85% seen once. The sample taken for sequencing was peripheral blood. The origin of the receptors is a human donor with COVID-19, enrolled during active disease. The donor label of this sample is uncertain.

This clone was counted a single time. The gene calls are TRBV28 and TRBJ2-2, with 7 bases that match TRBD2. V shed 5 bases and J 0 bases; nucleotides not matched to a gene: 9. CDR3 size: 17 residues. Germline lookup yields CDR1 MDHEN and CDR2 SYDVKM. The CDR3 DNA reads as TGTGCCAGCAGTCTCACCACTAGCGCGGCGAACACCGGGGAGCTGTTTTTT. It specifies CASSLTTSAANTGELFF.

The chain employs TRBV9 and TRBJ1-1; the D gene is possibly TRBD1 (5 bases). This CDR3 contains 15 residues. Trimming pared 0 bases from V and 4 bases from J, leaving 13 bases between. Germline CDR1 is SGDLS and CDR2 is YYNGEE. The DNA of the CDR3 is TGTGCCAGCAGCGTAGCTCCCCAGGGCCCCACTGAAGCTTTCTTT. This codes for CASSVAPQGPTEAFF.

The chain recombines TRBV6-2 or TRBV6-3 with TRBJ1-5, with D perhaps TRBD1 (6 bases). The CDR3 spans 15 residues. V gave up 7 bases and J gave up 2 bases, with 15 bases separating them. From germline, CDR1 is MNHEY and CDR2 SVGEGT. CDR3 residues: CASNPRGFGNQPQHF. The CDR3 DNA reads as TGTGCCAGCAACCCCAGGGGATTTGGCAATCAGCCCCAGCATTTT.

The V gene is TRBV11-2, the J gene TRBJ2-7, with TRBD1 identical over 7 bases. The junction had 9 bases not matched to a gene; V was cut back by 8 bases and J by 5 bases. The CDR3 has 13 amino acids. The germline CDR1 and CDR2 sequences are SGHAT and FQNNGV. The CDR3, as DNA: TGTGCCAGCCGGGACAGCCCAACCCACGAGCAGTACTTC. It encodes CASRDSPTHEQYF.

This chain connects TRBV6-4 to TRBJ2-1; 10 nucleotides match TRBD2. From germline, CDR1 is MRHNA and CDR2 SNTAGT. V was clipped by 6 bases and J by 6 bases; unmatched bases: 5. The CDR3 is 14 residues long. As DNA, the CDR3 is TGTGCCAGCAGAGCTAGCGGGAGCGGCAATGAGCAGTTCTTC. Amino acids: CASRASGSGNEQFF.

This clone appeared a single time. The chain uses TRBV15 and TRBJ2-5, with a possible D match to TRBD1 (6 bases). V was shortened by 4 bases and J by 2 bases, with 14 bases between the two germline ends. This CDR3 contains 15 residues. Germline-derived CDR1 and CDR2 are LNHNV and YYDKDF (reference sequence). The CDR3 sequence: CATSTPTGGQETQYF. The CDR3 region has the DNA TGTGCCACCAGCACCCCGACAGGTGGACAAGAGACCCAGTACTTC.

The gene calls are TRBV19 and TRBJ2-2; TRBD2 agrees at 13 bases. This CDR3 has 19 amino acids. V trimming: 5 bases; J trimming: 4 bases; junction bases outside the gene matches: 13. The germline CDR1 and CDR2 sequences are LNHDA and SQIVND (reference sequence). CDR3 amino acids: CASSPITSGRALATGELFF. The CDR3 region has the DNA TGTGCCAGTAGTCCCATCACTAGCGGGAGGGCCCTCGCCACCGGGGAGCTGTTTTTT.

The rearrangement links TRBV10-2 to TRBJ1-1; D possibly corresponds to TRBD1 (6 bases). This CDR3 has 14 residues. V gave up 3 bases and J gave up 1 base, with 9 bases separating them. CDR1 and CDR2 from the germline V gene are WSHSY and SAAADI. In nucleotides, the CDR3 is TGCGCCAGCAGTGATCTCAGGGGGAACACTGAAGCTTTCTTT. The encoded protein is CASSDLRGNTEAFF.

The CDR3 nucleotides read TGTGCCAGCAGCTTGGGACAGGGGGCTCCTAACTATGGCTACACCTTC. This translates into CASSLGQGAPNYGYTF. The chain couples TRBV5-4 to TRBJ1-2; 10 bases are shared with TRBD1. With 0 bases clipped from V and 0 bases from J, the junction kept 2 bases outside the gene matches. The CDR3 totals 16 residues. The germline gives CDR1 SGHNT, CDR2 YYREEE (reference sequence).

Details on this clone: The same CDR3 arises from other DNA sequences in this sample as well. V usage is TRBV28 and J usage is TRBJ1-2, with D tentatively TRBD1 (6 bases). V gave up 3 bases and J gave up 2 bases, with 10 bases separating them. The germline CDR1 and CDR2 sequences are MDHEN and SYDVKM. The CDR3 has 14 amino acids. The CDR3 spells CASSFGGANYGYTF. The CDR3 DNA reads as TGTGCCAGCAGTTTCGGGGGGGCCAACTATGGCTACACCTTC.

The chain has TRBV9 and TRBJ2-1; a weak D match, TRBD2 (5 bases). Per the germline V gene, CDR1 is SGDLS and CDR2 is YYNGEE. The CDR3 contains 14 residues. Trimming shortened V by 0 bases and J by 12 bases, and 16 bases separated the two germline ends. The CDR3 spells CASSVDAPGSRQFF. The CDR3 nucleotides read TGTGCCAGCAGCGTAGACGCCCCGGGGAGTAGGCAGTTCTTC.

The chain recombines TRBV27 with TRBJ1-4; tentative D call: TRBD1 (6 bases). V was pared by 4 bases and J by 5 bases, with 11 bases between. Germline CDR1 is MNHEY and CDR2 is SMNVEV (reference sequence). This CDR3 spans 14 amino acids. Here the CDR3 reads CASSSDRSNEKLFF. The CDR3 DNA sequence: TGTGCCAGCAGTTCGGACAGAAGCAATGAAAAACTGTTTTTT.

This CDR3 reads CASSPLRDYVLNEQFF. The CDR3 nucleotides read TGTGCCAGCTCACCTCTAAGGGACTACGTCCTCAATGAGCAGTTCTTC. The rearrangement links TRBV18 to TRBJ2-1; 7 bases agree with TRBD2. The CDR3 consists of 16 residues. The germline V gene has CDR1 KGHSH and CDR2 LQKENI. The V and J ends lost 3 bases and 6 bases, in that order; junction bases with no gene match: 11.

This chain joins TRBV10-3 and TRBJ1-2; D perhaps matches TRBD1 (6 bases). V dropped 3 bases and J dropped 3 bases, with 14 bases sitting between them. In germline, CDR1 is ENHRY, CDR2 SYGVKD. The CDR3 runs 15 residues. Written as DNA, the CDR3 is TGTGCCATCAGTGACCCGAGGCAGGGGTACTATGGCTACACCTTC. Protein product: CAISDPRQGYYGYTF.

There are a few counts of this clone. J is TRBJ2-2 and V is TRBV5-1; 9 bases align to TRBD2. This CDR3 has 16 amino acids. The trim removed 4 bases at V and 4 bases at J, leaving 8 bases unmatched. Germline CDR1 reads SGHRS; CDR2 reads YFSETQ. Here the CDR3 DNA reads TGCGCCAGCAGCCCCCGGGGTAGCGGGAGCACCGGGGAGCTGTTTTTT. This translates into CASSPRGSGSTGELFF.

Worth noting for this clone: One end of the junction is discordant with germline, which a read error may explain. The V and J genes are TRBV6-5 and TRBJ2-7; TRBD2 might be the D (6 bases). This CDR3 has 11 amino acids. The V gene's germline CDR1 is MNHEY and CDR2 SVGAGI. The CDR3 DNA reads TGTGCCAGCAGCGCCCACGGAGGGTGGGACTTC. Amino acid sequence: CASSAHGGWDF.

This clone was detected only a few times. The rearrangement links TRBV7-3 to TRBJ1-1; D remains unclear. This CDR3 region has 13 residues. The V gene's germline CDR1 is SGHTA and CDR2 FQGTGA. V was shortened by 3 bases and J by 4 bases, with 9 bases between the two germline ends. The CDR3: CASSFSVSTEAFF. The CDR3, as DNA: TGTGCCAGCAGCTTCTCTGTGAGCACTGAAGCTTTCTTT.

This sequence joins TRBV24-1 and TRBJ2-1; D possibly corresponds to TRBD2 (5 bases). Germline-derived CDR1 and CDR2 are KGHDR and SFDVKD. Trimming removed 3 bases from V and 5 bases from J, with 19 bases in between. This CDR3 has 17 amino acids. The CDR3 DNA reads TGTGCCACCAGTGATGCCTCTGGGAGCGTGGCAGACAATGAGCAGTTCTTC. Its translation is CATSDASGSVADNEQFF.

The genes are TRBV11-2 and TRBJ2-7; 12 bases agree with TRBD2. The junction had 4 bases not matched to a gene; V was cut back by 5 bases and J by 5 bases. Germline CDR1 SGHAT, CDR2 FQNNGV. The CDR3 is 14 residues long. The CDR3 DNA reads as TGTGCCAGCAGCCCTCGACTAGCGGGAGACGAGCAGTACTTC. Translation: CASSPRLAGDEQYF.

The chain is built from TRBV30 and TRBJ1-2, with D possibly TRBD1 on 6 matching bases. V was pared by 1 base and J by 0 bases, with 12 bases between. Germline values: CDR1 GTSNPN, CDR2 SVGIG (reference sequence). The CDR3 runs to 15 residues. CDR3 bases: TGTGCCTGGAGTGCAGGGGATTTCGCTAACTATGGCTACACCTTC. It yields the protein CAWSAGDFANYGYTF.

J is TRBJ1-1 and V is TRBV28, with TRBD1 as a possible D gene (6 bases). This CDR3 region has 13 residues. V was cut by 7 bases and J by 4 bases, with 13 bases left in between. CDR1 is MDHEN and CDR2 is SYDVKM in the germline V gene. CDR3 sequence (DNA): TGTGCCAGCATTATCGACAGGAGCACTGAAGCTTTCTTT. This codes for CASIIDRSTEAFF.

The rearrangement joins TRBV9 to TRBJ1-3; D gene unclear. The V and J ends lost 4 bases and 0 bases respectively, with 11 bases between them. CDR3 length equals 15 residues. Per the germline V gene, CDR1 is SGDLS and CDR2 is YYNGEE. CDR3 sequence reads: CASSPPGSSGNTIYF. The CDR3 DNA sequence: TGTGCCAGCAGCCCCCCGGGAAGCTCTGGAAACACCATATATTTT.